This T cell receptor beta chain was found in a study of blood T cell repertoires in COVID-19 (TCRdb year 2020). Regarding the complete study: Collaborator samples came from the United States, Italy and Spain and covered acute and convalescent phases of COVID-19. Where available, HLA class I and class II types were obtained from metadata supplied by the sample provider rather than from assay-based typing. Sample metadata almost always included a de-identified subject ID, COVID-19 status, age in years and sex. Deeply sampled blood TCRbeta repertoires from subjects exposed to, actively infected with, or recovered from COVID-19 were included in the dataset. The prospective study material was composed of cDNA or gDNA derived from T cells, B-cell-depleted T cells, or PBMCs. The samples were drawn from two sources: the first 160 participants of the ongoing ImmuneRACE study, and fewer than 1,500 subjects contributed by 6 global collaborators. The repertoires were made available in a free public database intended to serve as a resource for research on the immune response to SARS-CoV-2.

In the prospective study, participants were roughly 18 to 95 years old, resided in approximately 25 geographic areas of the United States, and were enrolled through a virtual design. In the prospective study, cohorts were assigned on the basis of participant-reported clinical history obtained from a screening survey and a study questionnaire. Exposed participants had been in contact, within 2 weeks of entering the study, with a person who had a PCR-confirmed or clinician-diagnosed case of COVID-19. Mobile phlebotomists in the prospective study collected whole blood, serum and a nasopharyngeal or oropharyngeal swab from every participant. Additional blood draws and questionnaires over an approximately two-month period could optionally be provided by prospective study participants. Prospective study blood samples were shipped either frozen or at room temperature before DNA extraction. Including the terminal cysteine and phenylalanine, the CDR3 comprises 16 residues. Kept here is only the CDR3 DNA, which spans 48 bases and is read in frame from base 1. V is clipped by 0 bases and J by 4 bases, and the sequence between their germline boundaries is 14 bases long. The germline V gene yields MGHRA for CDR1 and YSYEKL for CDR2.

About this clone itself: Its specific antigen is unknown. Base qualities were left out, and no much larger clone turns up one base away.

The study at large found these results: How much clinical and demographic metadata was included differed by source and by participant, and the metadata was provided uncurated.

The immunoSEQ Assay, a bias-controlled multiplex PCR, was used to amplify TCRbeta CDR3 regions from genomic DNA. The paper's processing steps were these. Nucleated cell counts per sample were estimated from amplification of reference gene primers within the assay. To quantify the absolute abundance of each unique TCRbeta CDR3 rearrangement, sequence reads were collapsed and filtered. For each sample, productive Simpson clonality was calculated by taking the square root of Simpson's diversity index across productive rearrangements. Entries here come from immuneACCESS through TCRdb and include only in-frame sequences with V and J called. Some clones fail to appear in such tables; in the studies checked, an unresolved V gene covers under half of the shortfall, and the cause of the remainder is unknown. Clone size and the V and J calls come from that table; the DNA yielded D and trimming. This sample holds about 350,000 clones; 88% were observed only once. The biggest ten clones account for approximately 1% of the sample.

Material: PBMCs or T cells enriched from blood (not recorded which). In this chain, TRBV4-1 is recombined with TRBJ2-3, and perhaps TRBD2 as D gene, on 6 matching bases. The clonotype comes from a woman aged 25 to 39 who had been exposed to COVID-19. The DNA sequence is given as TGCGCCAGCAGCCAAGAAGGGACTGGGCGTGCAGATACGCAGTATTTT. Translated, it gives CASSQEGTGRADTQYF.